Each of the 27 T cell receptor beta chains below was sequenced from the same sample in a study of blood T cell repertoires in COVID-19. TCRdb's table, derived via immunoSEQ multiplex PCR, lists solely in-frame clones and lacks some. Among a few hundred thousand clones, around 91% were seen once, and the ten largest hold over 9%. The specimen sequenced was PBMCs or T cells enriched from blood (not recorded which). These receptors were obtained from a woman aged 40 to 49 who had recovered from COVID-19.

CDR3 amino acids: CASSAPVAGELFF. The DNA of the CDR3 is TGTGCCAGCAGCGCCCCAGTCGCCGGGGAGCTGTTTTTT. The rearrangement joins TRBV9 to TRBJ2-2; D is unclear. Trimming removed 3 bases at V and 6 bases at J, with 9 bases between. Germline CDR1 SGDLS, CDR2 YYNGEE. The CDR3 length is 13 residues.

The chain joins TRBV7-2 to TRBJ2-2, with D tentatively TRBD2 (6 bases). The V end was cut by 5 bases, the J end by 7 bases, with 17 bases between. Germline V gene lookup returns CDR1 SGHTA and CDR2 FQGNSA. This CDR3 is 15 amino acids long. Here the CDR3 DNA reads TGTGCCAGCAGCCCCCAGGGCGGGAAAGGCGGGGAGCTGTTTTTT. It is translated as CASSPQGGKGGELFF. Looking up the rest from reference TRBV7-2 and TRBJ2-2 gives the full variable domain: GAGVSQSPSNKVTEKGKDVELRCDPISGHTALYWYRQSLGQGLEFLIYFQGNSAPDKSGLPSDRFSAERTGGSVSTLTIQRTQQEDSAVYLCASSPQGGKGGELFFGEGSRLTVL.

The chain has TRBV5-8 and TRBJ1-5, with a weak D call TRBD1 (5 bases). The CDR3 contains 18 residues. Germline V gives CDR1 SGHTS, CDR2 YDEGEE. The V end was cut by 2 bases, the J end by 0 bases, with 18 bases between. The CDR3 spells CASSFGHLGSYSNQPQHF. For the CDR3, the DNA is TGTGCCAGCAGCTTTGGACATTTGGGATCGTATAGCAATCAGCCCCAGCATTTT.

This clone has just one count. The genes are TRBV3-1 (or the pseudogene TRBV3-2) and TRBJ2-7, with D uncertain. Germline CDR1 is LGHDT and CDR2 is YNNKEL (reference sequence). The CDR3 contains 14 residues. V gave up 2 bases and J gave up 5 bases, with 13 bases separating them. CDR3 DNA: TGTGCCAGCAGCCAACCAGACTGGCGGAACGAGCAGTACTTC. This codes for CASSQPDWRNEQYF.

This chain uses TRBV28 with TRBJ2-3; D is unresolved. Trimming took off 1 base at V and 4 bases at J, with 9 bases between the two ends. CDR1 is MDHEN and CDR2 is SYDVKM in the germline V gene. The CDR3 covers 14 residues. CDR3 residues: CASSLSPTADTQYF. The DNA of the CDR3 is TGTGCCAGCAGTTTATCCCCTACAGCAGATACGCAGTATTTT. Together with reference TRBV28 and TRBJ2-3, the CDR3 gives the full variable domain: DVKVTQSSRYLVKRTGEKVFLECVQDMDHENMFWYRQDPGLGLRLIYFSYDVKMKEKGDIPEGYSVSREKKERFSLILESASTNQTSMYLCASSLSPTADTQYFGPGTRLTVL.

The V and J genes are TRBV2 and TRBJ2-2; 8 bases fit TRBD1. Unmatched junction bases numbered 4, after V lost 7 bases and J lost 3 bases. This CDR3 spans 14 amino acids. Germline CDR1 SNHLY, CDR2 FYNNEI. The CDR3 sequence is CASKGQGHTGELFF. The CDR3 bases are TGTGCCAGCAAAGGACAGGGTCACACCGGGGAGCTGTTTTTT. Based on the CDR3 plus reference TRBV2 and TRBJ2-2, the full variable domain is EPEVTQTPSHQVTQMGQEVILRCVPISNHLYFYWYRQILGQKVEFLVSFYNNEISEKSEIFDDQFSVERPDGSNFTLKIRSTKLEDSAMYFCASKGQGHTGELFFGEGSRLTVL.

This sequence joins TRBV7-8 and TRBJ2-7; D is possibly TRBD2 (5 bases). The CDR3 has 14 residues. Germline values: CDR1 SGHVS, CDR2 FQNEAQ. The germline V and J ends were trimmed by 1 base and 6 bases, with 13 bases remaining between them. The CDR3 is CASSLGGKVPEQYF. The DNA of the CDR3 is TGTGCCAGCAGCTTAGGAGGGAAAGTTCCCGAGCAGTACTTC. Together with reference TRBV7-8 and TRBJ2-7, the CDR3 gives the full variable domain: GAGVSQSPRYKVAKRGQDVALRCDPISGHVSLFWYQQALGQGPEFLTYFQNEAQLDKSGLPSDRFFAERPEGSVSTLKIQRTQQEDSAVYLCASSLGGKVPEQYFGPGTRLTVT.

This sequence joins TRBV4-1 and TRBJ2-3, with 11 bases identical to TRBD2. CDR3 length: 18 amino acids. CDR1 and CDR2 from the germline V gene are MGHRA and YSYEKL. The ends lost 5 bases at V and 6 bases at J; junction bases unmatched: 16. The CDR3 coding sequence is TGCGCCAGCAGCGCCATCCCCGGACTAGCGGGCGGAAGGGATACGCAGTATTTT. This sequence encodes CASSAIPGLAGGRDTQYF.

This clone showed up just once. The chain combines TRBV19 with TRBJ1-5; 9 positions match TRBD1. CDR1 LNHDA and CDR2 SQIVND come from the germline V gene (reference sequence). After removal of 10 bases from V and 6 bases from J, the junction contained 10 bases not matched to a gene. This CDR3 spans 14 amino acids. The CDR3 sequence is CATQGQGGSQPQHF. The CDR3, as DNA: TGTGCCACCCAGGGACAGGGAGGGAGTCAGCCCCAGCATTTT.

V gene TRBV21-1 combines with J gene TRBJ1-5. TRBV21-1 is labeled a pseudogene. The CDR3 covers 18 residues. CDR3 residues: CASSKVVREVDGNQPQHF. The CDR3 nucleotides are TGTGCCAGCAGCAAAGTCGTCAGGGAGGTTGATGGCAATCAGCCCCAGCATTTT.

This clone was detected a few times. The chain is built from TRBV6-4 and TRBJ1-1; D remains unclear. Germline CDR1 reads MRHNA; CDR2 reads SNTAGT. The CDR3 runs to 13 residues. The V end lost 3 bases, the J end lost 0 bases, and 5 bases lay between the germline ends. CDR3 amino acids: CASSEEVNTEAFF. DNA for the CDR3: TGTGCCAGCAGTGAGGAGGTGAACACTGAAGCTTTCTTT.

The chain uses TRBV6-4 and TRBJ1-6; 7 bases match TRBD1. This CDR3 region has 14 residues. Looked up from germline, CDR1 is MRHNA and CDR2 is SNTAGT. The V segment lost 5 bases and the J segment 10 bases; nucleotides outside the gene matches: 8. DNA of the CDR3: TGTGCCAGCAGTTTAACAGGGGAAAGCTCACCCCTCCACTTT. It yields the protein CASSLTGESSPLHF.

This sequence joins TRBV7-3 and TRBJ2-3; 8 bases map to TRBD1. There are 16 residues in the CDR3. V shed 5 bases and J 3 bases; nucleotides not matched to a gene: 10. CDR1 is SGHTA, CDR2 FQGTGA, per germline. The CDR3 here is CASSRLSGTGTDTQYF. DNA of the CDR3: TGTGCCAGCAGCCGTCTTTCCGGGACAGGAACAGATACGCAGTATTTT. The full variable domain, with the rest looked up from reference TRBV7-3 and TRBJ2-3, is GAGVSQTPSNKVTEKGKYVELRCDPISGHTALYWYRQSLGQGPEFLIYFQGTGAADDSGLPNDRFFAVRPEGSVSTLKIQRTERGDSAVYLCASSRLSGTGTDTQYFGPGTRLTVL.

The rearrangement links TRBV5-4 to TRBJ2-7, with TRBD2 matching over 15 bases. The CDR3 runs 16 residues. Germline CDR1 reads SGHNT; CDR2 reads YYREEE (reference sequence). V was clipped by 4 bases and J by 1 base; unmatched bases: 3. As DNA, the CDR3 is TGTGCCAGCAGCGGTGGACTAGCGGGAGGGTCCTACGAGCAGTACTTC. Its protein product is CASSGGLAGGSYEQYF.

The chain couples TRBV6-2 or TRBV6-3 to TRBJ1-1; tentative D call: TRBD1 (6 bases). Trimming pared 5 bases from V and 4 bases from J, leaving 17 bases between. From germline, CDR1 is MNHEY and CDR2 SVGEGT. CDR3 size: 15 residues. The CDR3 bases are TGTGCCAGCAGTCCCGGACAGCCGGGGGGCACTGAAGCTTTCTTT. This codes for CASSPGQPGGTEAFF.

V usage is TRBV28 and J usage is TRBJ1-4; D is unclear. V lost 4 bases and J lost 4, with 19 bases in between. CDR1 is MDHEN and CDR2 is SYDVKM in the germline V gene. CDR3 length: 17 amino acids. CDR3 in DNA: TGTGCCAGCAGTTCTCAAATGGTGGGCAGCTATAATGAAAAACTGTTTTTT. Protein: CASSSQMVGSYNEKLFF.

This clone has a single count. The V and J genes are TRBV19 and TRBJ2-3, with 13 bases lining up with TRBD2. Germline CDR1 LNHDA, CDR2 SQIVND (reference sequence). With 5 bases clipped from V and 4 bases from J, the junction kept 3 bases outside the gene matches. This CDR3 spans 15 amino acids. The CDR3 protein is CASSLTSGRPDTQYF. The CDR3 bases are TGTGCCAGTAGTCTGACTAGCGGGAGGCCAGATACGCAGTATTTT.

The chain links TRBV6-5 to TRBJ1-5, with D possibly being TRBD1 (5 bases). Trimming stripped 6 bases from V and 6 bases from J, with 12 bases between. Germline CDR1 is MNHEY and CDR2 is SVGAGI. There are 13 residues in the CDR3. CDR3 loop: CASRQVLGQPQHF. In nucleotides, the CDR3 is TGTGCCAGCAGACAGGTCCTCGGTCAGCCCCAGCATTTT.

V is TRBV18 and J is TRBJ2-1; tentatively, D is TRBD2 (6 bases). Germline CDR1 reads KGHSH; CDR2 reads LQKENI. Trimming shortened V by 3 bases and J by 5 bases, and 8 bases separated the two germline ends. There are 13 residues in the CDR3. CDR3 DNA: TGTGCCAGCTCACCGCGACTAGACAATGAGCAGTTCTTC. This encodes CASSPRLDNEQFF.

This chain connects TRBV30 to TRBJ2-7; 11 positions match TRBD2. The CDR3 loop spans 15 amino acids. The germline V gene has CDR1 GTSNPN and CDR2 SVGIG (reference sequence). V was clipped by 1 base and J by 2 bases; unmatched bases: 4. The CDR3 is CAWSEGLAGAYEQYF. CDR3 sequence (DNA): TGTGCCTGGAGTGAAGGACTAGCGGGTGCCTACGAGCAGTACTTC.

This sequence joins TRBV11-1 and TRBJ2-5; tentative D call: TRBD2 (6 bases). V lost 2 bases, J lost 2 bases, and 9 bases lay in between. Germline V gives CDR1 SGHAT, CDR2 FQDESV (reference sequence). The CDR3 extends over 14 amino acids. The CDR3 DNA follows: TGTGCCAGCAGCTTACGGGCGGGGCAAGAGACCCAGTACTTC. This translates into CASSLRAGQETQYF.

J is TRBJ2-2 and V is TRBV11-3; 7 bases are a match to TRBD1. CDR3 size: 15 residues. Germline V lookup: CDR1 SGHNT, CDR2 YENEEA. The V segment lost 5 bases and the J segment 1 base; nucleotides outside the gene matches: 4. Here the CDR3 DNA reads TGTGCCAGCAGCCCCCGGGACAGGAACACCGGGGAGCTGTTTTTT. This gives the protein CASSPRDRNTGELFF.

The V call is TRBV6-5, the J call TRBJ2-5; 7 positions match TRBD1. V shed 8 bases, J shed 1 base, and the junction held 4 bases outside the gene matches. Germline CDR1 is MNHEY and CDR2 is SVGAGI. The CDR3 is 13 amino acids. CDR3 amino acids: CASSTGPQETQYF. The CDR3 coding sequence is TGTGCCAGCTCGACAGGGCCCCAAGAGACCCAGTACTTC.

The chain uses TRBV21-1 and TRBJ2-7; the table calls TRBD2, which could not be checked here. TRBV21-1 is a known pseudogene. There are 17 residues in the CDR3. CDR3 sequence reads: CASSKGKGCSGRGEQYF. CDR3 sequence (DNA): TGTGCCAGCAGCAAAGGAAAAGGTTGTAGCGGGAGGGGCGAGCAGTACTTC.

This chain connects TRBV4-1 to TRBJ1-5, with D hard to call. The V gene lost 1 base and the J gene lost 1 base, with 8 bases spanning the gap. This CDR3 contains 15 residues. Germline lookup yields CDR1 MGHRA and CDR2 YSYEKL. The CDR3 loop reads CASSQGPQSNQPQHF. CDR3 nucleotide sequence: TGCGCCAGCAGCCAAGGGCCCCAGAGCAATCAGCCCCAGCATTTT.

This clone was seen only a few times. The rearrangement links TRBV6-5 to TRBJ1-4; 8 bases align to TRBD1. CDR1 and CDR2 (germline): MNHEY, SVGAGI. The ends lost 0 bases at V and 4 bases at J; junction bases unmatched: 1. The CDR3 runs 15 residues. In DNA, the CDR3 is TGTGCCAGCAGTTACTCGGGACAGGTTAATGAAAAACTGTTTTTT. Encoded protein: CASSYSGQVNEKLFF.

The CDR3 bases are TGTGCCAGCATTCCAGGTTCAGGGGGCCCCGGAAACACCATATATTTT. This codes for CASIPGSGGPGNTIYF. The chain is built from TRBV3-1 (or the pseudogene TRBV3-2) and TRBJ1-3, with TRBD1 matching 8 bases. The germline V gene encodes CDR1 LGHDT and CDR2 YNNKEL (reference sequence). This CDR3 has 16 amino acids. V shed 7 bases, J shed 4 bases, and the junction held 12 bases outside the gene matches.